One sample yielded the 21 T cell receptor beta chains listed below, sequenced in a study of CD8 T cells in Susac syndrome. RNA totalling roughly 0.45 to 1 ug underwent reverse transcription with random hexamers. One entry per CDR3 protein results from TCRdb running MiXCR on the immunoSEQ multiplex PCR reads. This table has some 180,000 distinct CDR3 sequences, about 95% appearing once. The sequenced sample was CD4+ T cells from PBMCs. All receptors derive from a human donor in good health.

V usage is TRBV29-1 and J usage is TRBJ1-4; TRBD1 aligns across 7 bases. The length of the CDR3 is 11 residues. V was pared by 8 bases and J by 10 bases, with 7 bases of the junction left unmatched. Germline values: CDR1 SQVTM, CDR2 ANQGSEA. The CDR3 nucleotides are TGCAGCACCCGGGCAGGGGGAAAACTGTTTTTT. The encoded protein is CSTRAGGKLFF.

V and J are TRBV20-1 and TRBJ2-2; D is possibly TRBD1 or TRBD2 (8 bases each). Germline V lookup: CDR1 DFQATT, CDR2 SNEGSKA (reference sequence). This CDR3 has 15 residues. V was pared by 3 bases and J by 6 bases, with 17 bases between. CDR3 bases: TGCAGTGCTAGCCCAGGGGGCGGGAGGCCCGGGGAGCTGTTTTTT. Amino acid sequence: CSASPGGGRPGELFF.

J is TRBJ2-7 and V is TRBV29-1; 7 bases agree with TRBD1. J was trimmed by 6 bases and V by 4 bases; bases with no gene match: 6. The germline CDR1 and CDR2 sequences are SQVTM and ANQGSEA. The CDR3 runs 12 residues. The DNA of the CDR3 is TGCAGCGTTGGACAGGGCTGGGGCGAGCAGTACTTC. Protein sequence: CSVGQGWGEQYF.

The chain recombines TRBV5-1 with TRBJ2-5; TRBD1 agrees at 11 bases. CDR3 size: 15 residues. V shed 4 bases, J shed 4 bases, and the junction held 6 bases outside the gene matches. The V gene's germline CDR1 is SGHRS and CDR2 YFSETQ. In DNA form, the CDR3 reads TGCGCCAGCAGCCTAGGACAGGGGGCAGGAGAGACCCAGTACTTC. Protein sequence: CASSLGQGAGETQYF. Variable domain in full (rest from reference TRBV5-1 and TRBJ2-5): KAGVTQTPRYLIKTRGQQVTLSCSPISGHRSVSWYQQTPGQGLQFLFEYFSETQRNKGNFPGRFSGRQFSNSRSEMNVSTLELGDSALYLCASSLGQGAGETQYFGPGTRLLVL.

The sample holds one count of this clonotype. The chain links TRBV29-1 to TRBJ2-7, with 16 bases that match TRBD2. The CDR3 spans 16 residues. Germline V gene sequence: CDR1 SQVTM, CDR2 ANQGSEA. Germline trimming cut 5 bases from V and 4 bases from J; bases unmatched to any gene: 8. As DNA, the CDR3 is TGCAGCGTTAGGGGACTAGCGGGAGGGCCGGGTTACGAGCAGTACTTC. This encodes CSVRGLAGGPGYEQYF.

V gene TRBV30 combines with J gene TRBJ2-3, with TRBD2 matching over 8 bases. The CDR3 extends over 18 amino acids. V gave up 2 bases and J gave up 0 bases; unmatched junction bases: 13. In germline, CDR1 is GTSNPN, CDR2 SVGIG (reference sequence). CDR3 nucleotides: TGTGCCTGGAGTAGGGGCCTAGCGGGCTATTATAGCACAGATACGCAGTATTTT. Protein: CAWSRGLAGYYSTDTQYF.

The chain combines TRBV19 with TRBJ2-4; 11 bases fit TRBD1. CDR1 and CDR2 (germline): LNHDA, SQIVND (reference sequence). The CDR3 covers 14 residues. Trimming cost V 4 bases and J 6 bases; bases outside gene matches: 2. This CDR3 reads CASSRTGGGNIQYF. The DNA for the CDR3 is TGTGCCAGTAGTAGGACAGGGGGCGGAAACATTCAGTACTTC.

V usage is TRBV20-1 and J usage is TRBJ2-1; D is undetermined. CDR1 and CDR2 from the germline V gene are DFQATT and SNEGSKA (reference sequence). Deletions cut 6 bases from V and 8 bases from J, with 11 bases between. The length of the CDR3 is 11 residues. CDR3 sequence: CSAIRQHEQFF. The DNA for the CDR3 is TGCAGTGCCATACGGCAGCATGAGCAGTTCTTC.

The chain employs TRBV29-1 and TRBJ2-1; TRBD2 agrees at 12 bases. Looked up from germline, CDR1 is SQVTM and CDR2 is ANQGSEA. The CDR3 consists of 15 residues. Losses at the gene ends were 2 bases for V and 8 bases for J; bases not matched to a gene: 7. In nucleotides, the CDR3 is TGCAGCGTTGAACCGAGACTAGCGGGAGCGGATGAGCAGTTCTTC. As protein: CSVEPRLAGADEQFF.

V usage is TRBV15 and J usage is TRBJ1-2; D uncertain. The germline V and J ends were trimmed by 2 bases and 8 bases, with 15 bases remaining between them. Germline lookup yields CDR1 LNHNV and CDR2 YYDKDF (reference sequence). This CDR3 is 14 amino acids long. CDR3 amino acids: CATSRPGRSGGYTF. CDR3 coding DNA: TGTGCCACCAGCAGACCCGGTAGAAGCGGCGGCTACACCTTC.

This rearrangement joins TRBV4-1 to TRBJ2-7; 9 positions agree with TRBD2. The trim removed 1 base at V and 0 bases at J, leaving 4 bases unmatched. Germline V CDR1 and CDR2: MGHRA, YSYEKL. The CDR3 covers 16 residues. The DNA for the CDR3 is TGCGCCAGCAGCCAAGGCATGGGACTAGCCTCCTACGAGCAGTACTTC. This encodes CASSQGMGLASYEQYF.

CDR3 nucleotide sequence: TGCAGTGCTACCCCTAGCGGGAGGGCCATAAATGAGCAGTTCTTC. This translates into CSATPSGRAINEQFF. V and J are TRBV20-1 and TRBJ2-1; 12 nucleotides line up with TRBD2. The CDR3 has 15 residues. V was clipped by 4 bases and J by 7 bases; unmatched bases: 8. The germline V gene encodes CDR1 DFQATT and CDR2 SNEGSKA (reference sequence).

About this clonotype itself: An end of the junction differs from the germline gene, which may be a read error. The chain has TRBV20-1 and TRBJ2-1; perhaps TRBD2 as D (6 bases). Germline V lookup: CDR1 DFQATT, CDR2 SNEGSKA (reference sequence). The CDR3 has 12 amino acids. CDR3 in amino acids: CSARDGGGTRVF. For the CDR3, the DNA is TGCAGTGCTAGAGATGGAGGCGGGACCAGGGTCTTC.

V usage is TRBV29-1 and J usage is TRBJ2-3; the D gene is possibly TRBD2 (6 bases). V was clipped by 7 bases and J by 0 bases, with 17 bases between them. The CDR3 extends over 15 amino acids. CDR1 is SQVTM, CDR2 ANQGSEA, per germline. DNA for the CDR3: TGCAGCGGAGTCCTACGGGGGACTAGCACAGATACGCAGTATTTT. Its translation: CSGVLRGTSTDTQYF.

This clonotype turned up a few times. The genes are TRBV4-3 and TRBJ2-3; D is unresolved. Germline V lookup: CDR1 LGHNA, CDR2 YSLEER. V lost 0 bases and J lost 3, with 4 bases in between. CDR3 length: 13 residues. The CDR3 region has the DNA TGCGCCAGCAGCCAAGAGCGGACAGATACGCAGTATTTT. It yields the protein CASSQERTDTQYF.

This clonotype has just one count. This chain uses TRBV20-1 with TRBJ2-1; 8 positions agree with TRBD2. The CDR3 runs to 12 residues. V gave up 7 bases and J gave up 9 bases; unmatched junction bases: 8. Per germline, CDR1 DFQATT and CDR2 SNEGSKA (reference sequence). CDR3 DNA sequence: TGCAGTGGGACTAGCTTTAATGTTGAGCAGTTCTTC. It codes for CSGTSFNVEQFF.

The chain recombines TRBV29-1 with TRBJ1-2; the match to TRBD1 covers 8 bases. Germline trimming cut 0 bases from V and 4 bases from J; bases unmatched to any gene: 10. The CDR3 has 16 residues. From germline, CDR1 is SQVTM and CDR2 ANQGSEA. CDR3 residues: CSVEDRTGPRSYGYTF. Written as DNA, the CDR3 is TGCAGCGTTGAAGATCGGACAGGGCCTAGGAGCTATGGCTACACCTTC.

The chain is built from TRBV20-1 and TRBJ2-7; TRBD1 matches at 9 bases. This CDR3 region has 15 residues. The germline V gene has CDR1 DFQATT and CDR2 SNEGSKA (reference sequence). Trimming at V came to 8 bases and at J to 0 bases, leaving 11 bases not matched to a gene. CDR3 nucleotides: TGCAGTCTCTACTCCGGGACAGGGTCCTCCTACGAGCAGTACTTC. It translates to CSLYSGTGSSYEQYF.

The genes are TRBV24-1 and TRBJ2-3; a weak D match, TRBD2 (5 bases). The CDR3 has 16 amino acids. V gave up 3 bases and J gave up 5 bases, with 17 bases separating them. Germline CDR1 KGHDR, CDR2 SFDVKD. The CDR3 bases are TGTGCCACCAGTGATCCCGTTACGGGAAAGGGAGATACGCAGTATTTT. This codes for CATSDPVTGKGDTQYF.

This rearrangement joins TRBV30 to TRBJ1-3, with TRBD1 matching 8 bases. The germline CDR1 and CDR2 sequences are GTSNPN and SVGIG (reference sequence). V shed 5 bases and J 3 bases; nucleotides not matched to a gene: 6. The CDR3 has 14 amino acids. The CDR3 region is CAWATGGGGNTIYF. In DNA, the CDR3 is TGTGCCTGGGCCACAGGGGGTGGTGGAAACACCATATATTTT.

The chain is built from TRBV4-3 and TRBJ2-7, with 12 nucleotides matching TRBD2. The length of the CDR3 is 15 residues. The V gene end was trimmed by 4 bases and the J gene end by 5 bases; junction bases not matched to a gene: 6. Germline V lookup: CDR1 LGHNA, CDR2 YSLEER. CDR3 sequence (DNA): TGCGCCAGCAGCCCCCTAGCGGGAGGGCCCCACGAGCAGTACTTC. Encoded protein: CASSPLAGGPHEQYF.